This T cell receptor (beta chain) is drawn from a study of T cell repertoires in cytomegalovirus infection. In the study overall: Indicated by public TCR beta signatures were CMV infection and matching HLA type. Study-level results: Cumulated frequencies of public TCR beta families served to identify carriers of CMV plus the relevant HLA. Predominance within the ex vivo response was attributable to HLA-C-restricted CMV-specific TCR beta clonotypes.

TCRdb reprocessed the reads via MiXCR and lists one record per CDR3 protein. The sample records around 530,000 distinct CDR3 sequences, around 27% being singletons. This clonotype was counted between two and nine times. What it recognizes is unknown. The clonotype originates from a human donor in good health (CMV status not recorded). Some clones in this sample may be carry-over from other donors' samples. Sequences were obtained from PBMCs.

This chain's CDR3 is CASTRPGQPQHF. As DNA, the CDR3 is TGTGCCAGTACCCGGCCGGGGCAGCCCCAGCATTTT. This rearrangement joins TRBV19 to TRBJ1-5; no clear D gene. CDR1 LNHDA and CDR2 SQIVND come from the germline V gene (reference sequence). The V and J ends lost 7 bases and 7 bases respectively, with 11 bases between them. The CDR3 has 12 amino acids.